Given below is one TCR beta chain in context. The data belong to a study of Japanese encephalitis immunity and Zika vaccine responses. About the research overall: Before ZPIV, some received one YFV vaccine dose; some were flavivirus-naive. Stimulation used ZIKV structural-protein peptides split into flavivirus-conserved and non-conserved pools, or pre-vaccination-matched JEV or YFV peptides. Overall study findings and caveats: Post-ZPIV, conserved-ZIKV-epitope CD4 repertoires in JEV-pre-vaccinated donors shrank significantly.

For over 5 days, PBMCs labeled with CFSE were cultured with peptide pools at approximately 0.97 ug/mL each. The sort collected unfixed, live, CD56-CD19-CD16-CD3+CD4+ CFSE-low proliferating CD4 T cells. TCRdb used MiXCR to reprocess the 5' RACE reads, holding one entry per CDR3 protein. The sample yields some 450 distinct CDR3 sequences, approximately 15% seen once. The sequence was collected from an adult man who received an inactivated Zika virus vaccine. The specimen comprised antigen-activated CD4+ T cells from blood, cultured, sampled during a Zika inactivated vaccine study.

The CDR3 sequence: CASSPRTSLLRDTQYF. The DNA of the CDR3 is TGTGCCAGCTCACCCCGGACTAGCCTCCTCCGGGATACGCAGTATTTT. The V call is TRBV18, the J call TRBJ2-3, with TRBD2 matching over 8 bases. The germline CDR1 and CDR2 sequences are KGHSH and LQKENI. V lost 3 bases to trimming and J lost 6 bases; unmatched junction nucleotides: 11. The CDR3 contains 16 residues.